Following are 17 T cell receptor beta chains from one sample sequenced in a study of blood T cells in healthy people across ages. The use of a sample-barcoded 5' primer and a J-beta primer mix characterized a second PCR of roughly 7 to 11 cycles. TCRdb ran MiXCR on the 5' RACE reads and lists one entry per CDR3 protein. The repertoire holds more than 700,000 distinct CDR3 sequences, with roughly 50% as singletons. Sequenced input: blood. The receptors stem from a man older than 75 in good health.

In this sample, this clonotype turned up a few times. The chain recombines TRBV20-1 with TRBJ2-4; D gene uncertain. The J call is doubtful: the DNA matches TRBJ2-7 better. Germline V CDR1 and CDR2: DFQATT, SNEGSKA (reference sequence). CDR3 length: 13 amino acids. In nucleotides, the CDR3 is TGCAGTGCTAGAGCCTCCCCCGGATACGAGCAGTACTTC. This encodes CSARASPGYEQYF.

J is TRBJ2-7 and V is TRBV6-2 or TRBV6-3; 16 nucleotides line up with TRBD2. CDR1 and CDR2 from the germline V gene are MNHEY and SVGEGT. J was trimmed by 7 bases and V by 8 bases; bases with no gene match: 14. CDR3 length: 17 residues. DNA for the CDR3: TGTGCCAGCCGAGGGACTAGCGGGAGGGCCTCTCCCAATGAGCAGTACTTC. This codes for CASRGTSGRASPNEQYF.

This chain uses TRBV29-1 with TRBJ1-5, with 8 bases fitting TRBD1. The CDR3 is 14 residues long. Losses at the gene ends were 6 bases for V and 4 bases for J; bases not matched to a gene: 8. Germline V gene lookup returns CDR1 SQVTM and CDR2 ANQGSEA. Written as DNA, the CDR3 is TGCAGCGTCGCGACAGGGGTCGGGAATCAGCCCCAGCATTTT. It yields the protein CSVATGVGNQPQHF. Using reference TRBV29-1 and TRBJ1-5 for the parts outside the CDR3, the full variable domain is SAVISQKPSRDICQRGTSLTIQCQVDSQVTMMFWYRQQPGQSLTLIATANQGSEATYESGFVIDKFPISRPNLTFSTLTVSNMSPEDSSIYLCSVATGVGNQPQHFGDGTRLSIL.

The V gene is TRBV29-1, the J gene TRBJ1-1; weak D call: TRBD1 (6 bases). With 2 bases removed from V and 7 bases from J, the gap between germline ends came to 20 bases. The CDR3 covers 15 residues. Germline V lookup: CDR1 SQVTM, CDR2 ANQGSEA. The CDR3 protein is CSVERLFGGQGEAFF. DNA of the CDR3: TGCAGCGTTGAAAGGCTCTTTGGGGGGCAAGGTGAAGCTTTCTTT.

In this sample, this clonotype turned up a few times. The CDR3 DNA reads TGTGCCAGCGCTCATACAGGGCTTGGCAATCAGCCCCAGCATTTT. It specifies CASAHTGLGNQPQHF. J is TRBJ1-5 and V is TRBV6-1; possibly TRBD1 for D (6 bases). Germline V gene lookup returns CDR1 MNHNS and CDR2 SASEGT. Between the trimmed V and J ends, which lost 8 bases and 2 bases, there was a span of 16 bases. The CDR3 is 15 residues long.

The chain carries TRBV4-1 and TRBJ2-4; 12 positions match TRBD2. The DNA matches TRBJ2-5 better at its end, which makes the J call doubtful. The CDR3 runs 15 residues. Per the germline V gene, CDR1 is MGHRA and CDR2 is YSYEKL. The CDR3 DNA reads TGCGCCAGCAGCCAAGTGACTAGCGGGAGAGGGACCCAGTACTTC. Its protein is CASSQVTSGRGTQYF.

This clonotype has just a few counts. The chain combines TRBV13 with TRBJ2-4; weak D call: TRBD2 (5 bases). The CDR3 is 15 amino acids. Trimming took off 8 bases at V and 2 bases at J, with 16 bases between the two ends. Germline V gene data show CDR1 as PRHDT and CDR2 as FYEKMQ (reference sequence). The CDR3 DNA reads TGTGCCAGCTCTAGCTCCCCGACGACCAAAAACATTCAGTACTTC. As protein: CASSSSPTTKNIQYF.

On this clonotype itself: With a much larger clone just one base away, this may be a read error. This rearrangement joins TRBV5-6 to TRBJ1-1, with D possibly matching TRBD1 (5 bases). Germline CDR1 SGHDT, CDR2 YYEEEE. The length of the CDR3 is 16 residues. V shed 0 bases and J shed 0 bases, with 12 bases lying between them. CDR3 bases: TGTGCCAGCAGCTTGGAGATTGGGGCCTTGAACACTGAAGCTTTCTTT. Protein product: CASSLEIGALNTEAFF.

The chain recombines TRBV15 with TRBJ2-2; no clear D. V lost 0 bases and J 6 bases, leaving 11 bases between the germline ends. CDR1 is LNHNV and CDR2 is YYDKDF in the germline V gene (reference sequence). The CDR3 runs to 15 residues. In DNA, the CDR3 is TGTGCCACCAGCAGAGATCCACTGCGATCCGGGGAGCTGTTTTTT. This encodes CATSRDPLRSGELFF.

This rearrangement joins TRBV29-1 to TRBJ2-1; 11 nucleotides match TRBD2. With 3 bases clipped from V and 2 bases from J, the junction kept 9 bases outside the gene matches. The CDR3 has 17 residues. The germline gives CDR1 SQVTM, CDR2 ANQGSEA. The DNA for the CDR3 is TGCAGCGTTGATGGGTTAGCGGGAGGGAATGCCTACAATGAGCAGTTCTTC. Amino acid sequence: CSVDGLAGGNAYNEQFF.

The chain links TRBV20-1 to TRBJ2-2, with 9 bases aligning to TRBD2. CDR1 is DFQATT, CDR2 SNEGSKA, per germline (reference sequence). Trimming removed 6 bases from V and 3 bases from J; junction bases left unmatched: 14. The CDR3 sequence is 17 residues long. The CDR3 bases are TGCAGTGCCTGCCGCCAGCGGGAGGACCCCTACACCGGGGAGCTGTTTTTT. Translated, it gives CSACRQREDPYTGELFF.

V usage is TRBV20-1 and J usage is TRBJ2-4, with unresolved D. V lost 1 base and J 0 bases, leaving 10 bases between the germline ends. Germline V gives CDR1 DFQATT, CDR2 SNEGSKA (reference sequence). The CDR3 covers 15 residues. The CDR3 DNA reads TGCAGTGCTAGAGTAGAATCACTAGCCAAAAACATTCAGTACTTC. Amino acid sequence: CSARVESLAKNIQYF.

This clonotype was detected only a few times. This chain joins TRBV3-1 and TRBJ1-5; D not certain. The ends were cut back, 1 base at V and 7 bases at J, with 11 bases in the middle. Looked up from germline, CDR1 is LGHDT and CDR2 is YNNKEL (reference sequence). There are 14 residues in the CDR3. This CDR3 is CASSQAIQGQPQHF. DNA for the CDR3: TGTGCCAGCAGCCAAGCAATCCAAGGCCAGCCCCAGCATTTT.

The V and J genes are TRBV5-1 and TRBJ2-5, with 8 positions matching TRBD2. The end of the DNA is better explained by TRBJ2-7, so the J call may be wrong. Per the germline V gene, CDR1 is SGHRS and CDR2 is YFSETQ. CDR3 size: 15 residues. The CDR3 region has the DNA TGCGCCAGCAGCTTGCTTCCTAGCGGGTCTTACGAGCAGTACTTC. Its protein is CASSLLPSGSYEQYF.

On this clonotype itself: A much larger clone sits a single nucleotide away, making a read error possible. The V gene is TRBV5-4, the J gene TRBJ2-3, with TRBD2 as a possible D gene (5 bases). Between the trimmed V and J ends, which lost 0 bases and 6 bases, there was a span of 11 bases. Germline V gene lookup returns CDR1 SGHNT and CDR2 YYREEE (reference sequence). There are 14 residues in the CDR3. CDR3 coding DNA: TGTGCCAGCAGCTTGGAGGTAGCGACCGATACGCAGTATTTT. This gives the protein CASSLEVATDTQYF.

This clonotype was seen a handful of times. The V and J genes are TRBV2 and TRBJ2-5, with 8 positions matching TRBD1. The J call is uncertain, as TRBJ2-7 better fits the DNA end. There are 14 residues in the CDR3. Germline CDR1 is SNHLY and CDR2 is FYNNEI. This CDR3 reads CASTRRTGPYEQYF. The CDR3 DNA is TGTGCCAGCACCAGACGGACAGGGCCCTACGAGCAGTACTTC.

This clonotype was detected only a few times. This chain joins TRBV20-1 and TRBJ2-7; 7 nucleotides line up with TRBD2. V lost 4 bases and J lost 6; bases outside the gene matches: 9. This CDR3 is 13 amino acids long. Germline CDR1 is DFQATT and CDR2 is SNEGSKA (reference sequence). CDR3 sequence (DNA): TGCAGTGCTAAGGGAGGGGTAGGACTCGAGCAGTACTTC. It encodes CSAKGGVGLEQYF.